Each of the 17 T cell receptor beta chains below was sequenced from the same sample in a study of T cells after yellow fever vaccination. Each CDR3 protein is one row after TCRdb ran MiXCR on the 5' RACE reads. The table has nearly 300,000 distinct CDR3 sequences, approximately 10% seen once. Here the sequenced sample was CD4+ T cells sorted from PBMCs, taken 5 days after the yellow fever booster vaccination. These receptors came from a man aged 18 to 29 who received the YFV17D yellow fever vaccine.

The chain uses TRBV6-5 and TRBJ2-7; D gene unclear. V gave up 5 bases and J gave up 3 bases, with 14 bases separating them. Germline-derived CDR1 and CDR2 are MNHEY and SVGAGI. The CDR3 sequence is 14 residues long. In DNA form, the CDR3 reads TGTGCCAGCAGTCACCGACGGACGGACTACGAGCAGTACTTC. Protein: CASSHRRTDYEQYF.

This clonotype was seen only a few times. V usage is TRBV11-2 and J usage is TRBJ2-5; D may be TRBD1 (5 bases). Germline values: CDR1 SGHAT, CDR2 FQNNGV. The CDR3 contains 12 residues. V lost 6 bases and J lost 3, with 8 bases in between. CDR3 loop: CASSSDKETQYF. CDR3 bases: TGTGCCAGCAGTTCGGACAAAGAGACCCAGTACTTC.

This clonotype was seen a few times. CDR3 protein: CSAVDRLNYGYTF. The CDR3 DNA sequence: TGCAGTGCCGTAGACAGGCTTAACTATGGCTACACCTTC. This sequence joins TRBV20-1 and TRBJ1-2, with D possibly TRBD1 on 6 matching bases. The V and J ends lost 6 bases and 1 base respectively, with 12 bases between them. The CDR3 contains 13 residues. CDR1 is DFQATT, CDR2 SNEGSKA, per germline (reference sequence).

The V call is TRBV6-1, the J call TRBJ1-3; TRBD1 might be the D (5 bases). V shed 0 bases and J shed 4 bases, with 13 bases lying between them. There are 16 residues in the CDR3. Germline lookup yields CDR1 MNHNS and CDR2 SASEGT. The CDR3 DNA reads TGTGCCAGCAGTGAAGCGCCCCAGGGTGGAGGAAACACCATATATTTT. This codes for CASSEAPQGGGNTIYF.

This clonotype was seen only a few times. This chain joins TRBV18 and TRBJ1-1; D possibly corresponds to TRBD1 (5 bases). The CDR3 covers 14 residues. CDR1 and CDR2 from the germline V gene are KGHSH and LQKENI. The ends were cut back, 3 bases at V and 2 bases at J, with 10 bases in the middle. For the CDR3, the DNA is TGTGCCAGCTCACCGGCAGGGAAAAACACTGAAGCTTTCTTT. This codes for CASSPAGKNTEAFF.

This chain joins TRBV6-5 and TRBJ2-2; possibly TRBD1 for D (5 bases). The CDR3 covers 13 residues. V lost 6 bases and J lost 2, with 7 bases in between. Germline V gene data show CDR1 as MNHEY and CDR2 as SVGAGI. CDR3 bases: TGTGCCAGCAGACAGGCTAACACCGGGGAGCTGTTTTTT. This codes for CASRQANTGELFF.

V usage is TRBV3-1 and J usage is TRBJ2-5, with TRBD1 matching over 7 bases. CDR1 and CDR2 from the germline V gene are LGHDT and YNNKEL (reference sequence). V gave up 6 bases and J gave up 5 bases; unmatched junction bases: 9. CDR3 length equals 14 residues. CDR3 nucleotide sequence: TGTGCCAGCAGGGATGAGGGGGCGCGGGAGACCCAGTACTTC. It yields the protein CASRDEGARETQYF.

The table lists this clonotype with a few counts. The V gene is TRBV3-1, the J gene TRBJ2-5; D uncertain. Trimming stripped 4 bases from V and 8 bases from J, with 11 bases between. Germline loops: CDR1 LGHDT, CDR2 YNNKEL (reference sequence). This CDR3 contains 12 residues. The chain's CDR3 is CASSLEKRTQYF. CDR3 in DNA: TGTGCCAGCAGCCTCGAGAAACGTACCCAGTACTTC.

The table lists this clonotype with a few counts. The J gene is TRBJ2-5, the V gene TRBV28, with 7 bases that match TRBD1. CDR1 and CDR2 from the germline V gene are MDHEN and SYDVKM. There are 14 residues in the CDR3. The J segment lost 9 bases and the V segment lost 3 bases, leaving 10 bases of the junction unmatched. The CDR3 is CASSFPGQLLPQYF. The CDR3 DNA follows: TGTGCCAGCAGTTTCCCGGGACAGCTACTTCCCCAGTACTTC. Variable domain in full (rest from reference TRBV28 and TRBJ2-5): DVKVTQSSRYLVKRTGEKVFLECVQDMDHENMFWYRQDPGLGLRLIYFSYDVKMKEKGDIPEGYSVSREKKERFSLILESASTNQTSMYLCASSFPGQLLPQYFGPGTRLLVL.

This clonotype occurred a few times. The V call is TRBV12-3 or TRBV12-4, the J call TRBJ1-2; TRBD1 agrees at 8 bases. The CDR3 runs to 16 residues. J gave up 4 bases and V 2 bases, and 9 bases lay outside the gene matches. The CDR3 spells CASSLRNRGVGYGYTF. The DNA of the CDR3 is TGTGCCAGCAGTTTACGTAACAGGGGGGTTGGCTATGGCTACACCTTC.

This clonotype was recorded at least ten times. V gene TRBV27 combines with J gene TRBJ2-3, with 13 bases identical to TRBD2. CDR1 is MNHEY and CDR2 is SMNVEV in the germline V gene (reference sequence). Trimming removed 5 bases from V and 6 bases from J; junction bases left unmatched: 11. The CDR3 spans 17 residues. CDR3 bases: TGTGCCAGCAGTCCCGCGACTAGCGGGGGGCCCCGTGATACGCAGTATTTT. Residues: CASSPATSGGPRDTQYF.

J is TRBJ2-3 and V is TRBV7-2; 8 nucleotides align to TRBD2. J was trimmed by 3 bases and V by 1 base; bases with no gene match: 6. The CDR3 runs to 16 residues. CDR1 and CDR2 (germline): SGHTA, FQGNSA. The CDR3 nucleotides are TGTGCCAGCAGCTTAGTCGCGGGGGGCGGGACAGATACGCAGTATTTT. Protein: CASSLVAGGGTDTQYF.

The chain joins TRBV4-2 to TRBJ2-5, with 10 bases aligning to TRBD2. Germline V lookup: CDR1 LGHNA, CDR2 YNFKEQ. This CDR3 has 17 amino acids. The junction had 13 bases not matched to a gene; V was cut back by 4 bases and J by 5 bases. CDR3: CASSRDVSSGGYETQYF. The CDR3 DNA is TGTGCCAGCAGCCGAGACGTTTCTAGCGGGGGTTATGAGACCCAGTACTTC.

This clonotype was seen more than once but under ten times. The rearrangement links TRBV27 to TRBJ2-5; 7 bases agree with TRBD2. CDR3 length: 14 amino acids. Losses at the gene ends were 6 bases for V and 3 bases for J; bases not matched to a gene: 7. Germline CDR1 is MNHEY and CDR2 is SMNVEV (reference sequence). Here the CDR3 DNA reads TGTGCCAGCAGATGGCGGGGGACCGAAGAGACCCAGTACTTC. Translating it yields CASRWRGTEETQYF.

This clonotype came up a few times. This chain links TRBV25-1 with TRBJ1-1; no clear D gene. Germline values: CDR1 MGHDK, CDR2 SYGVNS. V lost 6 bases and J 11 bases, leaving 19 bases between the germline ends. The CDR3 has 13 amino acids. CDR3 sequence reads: CASSQQEAEGAFF. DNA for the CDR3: TGTGCCAGCAGCCAGCAGGAGGCGGAAGGGGCTTTCTTT.

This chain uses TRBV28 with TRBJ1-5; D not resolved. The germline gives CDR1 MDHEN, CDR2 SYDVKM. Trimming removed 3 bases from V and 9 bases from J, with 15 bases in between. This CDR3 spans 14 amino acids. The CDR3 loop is CASSFRGRWGPQHF. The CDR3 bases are TGTGCCAGCAGTTTTCGAGGAAGGTGGGGGCCCCAGCATTTT. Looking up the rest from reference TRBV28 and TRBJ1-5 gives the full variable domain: DVKVTQSSRYLVKRTGEKVFLECVQDMDHENMFWYRQDPGLGLRLIYFSYDVKMKEKGDIPEGYSVSREKKERFSLILESASTNQTSMYLCASSFRGRWGPQHFGDGTRLSIL.

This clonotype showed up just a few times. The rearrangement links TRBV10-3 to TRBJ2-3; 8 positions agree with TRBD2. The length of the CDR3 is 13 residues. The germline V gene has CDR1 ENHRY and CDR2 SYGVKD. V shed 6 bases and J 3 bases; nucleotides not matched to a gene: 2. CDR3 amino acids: CAIRGGGTDTQYF. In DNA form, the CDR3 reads TGTGCCATCAGGGGCGGGGGGACAGATACGCAGTATTTT.